This record looks at one TCR beta chain sequence and its context. Random hexamers were used to reverse transcribe roughly 0.45 to 1 ug of RNA. Multiplex immunoSEQ PCR targeted 54 Vbeta and 13 Jbeta TCR beta segments. TCRdb called the immunoSEQ multiplex PCR reads again in MiXCR, with one record for every CDR3 protein. Altogether under 550,000 distinct CDR3 sequences are present, approximately 85% being singletons, with the ten largest covering 0.12%. The data stem from a study of CD8 T cells in Susac syndrome. Control patients had untreated stable or active relapsing-remitting multiple sclerosis by revised McDonald criteria. The CD8+ and CD4+ T cells were isolated magnetically using a negative isolation approach, whereas the TEMRA cells were enriched by FACS. The CDR3 totals 15 residues. The V gene lost 3 bases and the J gene lost 3 bases, with 12 bases spanning the gap. Germline V gives CDR1 SGHKS, CDR2 YYEKEE (reference sequence).

This receptor was identified in a human donor with multiple sclerosis. This chain connects TRBV5-5 to TRBJ2-2; D is tentatively TRBD1 or TRBD2 (5 bases each). Input material: CD8+ T cells from PBMCs. CDR3 coding DNA: TGTGCCAGCAGCTGGATGGGGGTTGACACCGGGGAGCTGTTTTTT. This codes for CASSWMGVDTGELFF.